The 14 T cell receptor beta chains below were found in one sample sequenced in a study of post-analysis software for immune sequencing data. cDNA libraries of TCR beta carried unique molecular identifiers. TCRdb redid the calling of the PCR reads with MiXCR, one entry per CDR3 protein. The sample has around 400,000 distinct CDR3 sequences, approximately 38% seen once. General study findings and limits: With TRBV5-6, TRBV5-1 and TRBV20-1 included, about five TRBV segments were more frequent in patients than in controls.

For these TCRs, the target antigens are not known. Sequenced material: blood. The source is a girl aged 2-9 years with multiple sclerosis.

The chain recombines TRBV27 with TRBJ1-2; weak D call: TRBD1 (5 bases). V gave up 2 bases and J gave up 6 bases, with 19 bases separating them. Germline V gives CDR1 MNHEY, CDR2 SMNVEV (reference sequence). The CDR3 is 16 residues long. In DNA, the CDR3 is TGTGCCAGCAGTTTACAACGGGACCCCCCACGACATGGCTACACCTTC. Translating it yields CASSLQRDPPRHGYTF.

The chain links TRBV28 to TRBJ1-5, with D uncertain. V lost 7 bases, J lost 0 bases, and 7 bases lay in between. This CDR3 has 13 amino acids. Per germline, CDR1 MDHEN and CDR2 SYDVKM. CDR3 region: CASTLYSNQPQHF. For the CDR3, the DNA is TGTGCCAGCACCCTTTATAGCAATCAGCCCCAGCATTTT.

V is TRBV5-1 and J is TRBJ2-1; a possible D gene is TRBD2 (7 bases). Germline CDR1 is SGHRS and CDR2 is YFSETQ. Trimming took 1 base from V and 3 from J, leaving 14 bases between them. The CDR3 is made up of 16 amino acids. The CDR3 loop is CASSLSCGGHYNEQFF. The DNA of the CDR3 is TGCGCCAGCAGCTTGAGTTGCGGGGGCCACTACAATGAGCAGTTCTTC.

This clonotype was recorded a few times. V usage is TRBV28 and J usage is TRBJ1-1; 10 bases match TRBD1. The CDR3 has 15 residues. Unmatched junction bases numbered 7, after V lost 4 bases and J lost 5 bases. CDR1 and CDR2 (germline): MDHEN, SYDVKM. The CDR3 DNA reads TGTGCCAGCAGTTCACCCGGGACAGGGGCAACTGAAGCTTTCTTT. This sequence encodes CASSSPGTGATEAFF.

The chain recombines TRBV4-1 with TRBJ2-6; a weak D match, TRBD1 (5 bases). Germline V CDR1 and CDR2: MGHRA, YSYEKL. The CDR3 is made up of 19 amino acids. V was clipped by 1 base and J by 0 bases, with 16 bases between them. This CDR3 reads CASSQVVRTFNSGANVLTF. The CDR3 coding sequence is TGCGCCAGCAGCCAAGTAGTTCGGACATTTAACTCTGGGGCCAACGTCCTGACTTTC.

This rearrangement joins TRBV6-1 to TRBJ1-2, with unresolved D. CDR3 length: 16 amino acids. V was clipped by 0 bases and J by 5 bases, with 16 bases between them. Germline V gene data show CDR1 as MNHNS and CDR2 as SASEGT. The CDR3 region is CASSEARWTESYGYTF. The DNA for the CDR3 is TGTGCCAGCAGTGAAGCCCGGTGGACCGAGTCTTATGGCTACACCTTC.

This clonotype was observed a few times. The genes are TRBV3-1 and TRBJ2-7; D is unresolved. Trimming stripped 0 bases from V and 8 bases from J, with 11 bases between. This CDR3 has 13 amino acids. Germline-derived CDR1 and CDR2 are LGHDT and YNNKEL (reference sequence). The CDR3 reads CASSQERNTKQYF. The CDR3 bases are TGTGCCAGCAGCCAAGAACGGAACACCAAGCAGTACTTC.

The J gene is TRBJ2-1, the V gene TRBV24-1, with D unresolved. CDR3 length equals 16 residues. V was cut by 4 bases and J by 1 base, with 13 bases left in between. Germline values: CDR1 KGHDR, CDR2 SFDVKD. The CDR3 DNA follows: TGTGCCACCAGTGACCCCGACTCCGTATCCTACAATGAGCAGTTCTTC. As protein: CATSDPDSVSYNEQFF.

The rearrangement links TRBV12-3 or TRBV12-4 to TRBJ2-3; TRBD1 is a possible D gene (6 bases). This CDR3 comprises 16 residues. V was cut by 5 bases and J by 1 base, with 16 bases left in between. The CDR3 bases are TGTGCCAGCAGTACCTCCTTGACAGGCCGCACAGATACGCAGTATTTT. Protein sequence: CASSTSLTGRTDTQYF.

A single count supports this clonotype. The CDR3 spells CATSSPGGPLGYTF. CDR3 bases: TGTGCCACCAGCAGTCCCGGAGGCCCCCTAGGCTACACCTTC. The chain employs TRBV15 and TRBJ1-2; D call uncertain. The germline gives CDR1 LNHNV, CDR2 YYDKDF (reference sequence). This CDR3 has 14 residues. V shed 3 bases and J shed 8 bases, with 16 bases lying between them.

The sample holds a few counts of this clonotype. The V gene is TRBV9, the J gene TRBJ2-5; a weak D match, TRBD2 (6 bases). V was clipped by 0 bases and J by 2 bases, with 14 bases between them. Germline V gives CDR1 SGDLS, CDR2 YYNGEE. This CDR3 comprises 16 residues. As DNA, the CDR3 is TGTGCCAGCAGCGTAGCTACTGGTGGGGGGCAAGAGACCCAGTACTTC. Its translation: CASSVATGGGQETQYF.

This clonotype was counted a few times. J is TRBJ2-7 and V is TRBV6-6, with 9 bases that match TRBD1. This CDR3 has 13 residues. Germline V CDR1 and CDR2: MNHNY, SVGAGI (reference sequence). After removal of 8 bases from V and 3 bases from J, the junction contained 5 bases not matched to a gene. The CDR3 reads CASGGQGVYEQYF. CDR3 coding DNA: TGTGCCAGCGGGGGACAGGGAGTCTACGAGCAGTACTTC.

This clonotype was seen a few times. The chain couples TRBV28 to TRBJ2-4; possibly TRBD2 for D (5 bases). This CDR3 region has 14 residues. The V and J ends lost 5 bases and 9 bases respectively, with 17 bases between them. The germline V gene encodes CDR1 MDHEN and CDR2 SYDVKM. The CDR3 bases are TGTGCCAGCAGTCTAGATGTAGGTGCGGGCATTCAGTACTTC. Translation gives CASSLDVGAGIQYF.

This clonotype was counted between two and nine times. This chain uses TRBV6-2 or TRBV6-3 with TRBJ2-2, with D tentatively TRBD1 or TRBD2 (5 bases each). This CDR3 has 17 amino acids. Germline lookup yields CDR1 MNHEY and CDR2 SVGEGT. The V end was cut by 7 bases, the J end by 5 bases, with 23 bases between. The CDR3 DNA sequence: TGTGCCAGCACCCACGGGGCCACGTACATGAATACCGGGGAGCTGTTTTTT. Its protein is CASTHGATYMNTGELFF.